The rows below give T cell receptor beta chains drawn from one sample of a study of cytomegalovirus exposure and HLA in healthy donors. Some clones are missing from TCRdb's copy, which holds only in-frame ones; the method was immunoSEQ multiplex PCR. The sample holds under 90,000 clones, 70% to 80% seen once. Sequencing was performed on PBMCs. These receptors were taken from a man aged 35-49 years in good health and CMV-seronegative. Both conserved end residues are part of each CDR3. The order of the fields is V gene, J gene, clone size, D gene, CDR3 protein, CDR3 DNA. D genes are given only for firm matches. Size values are once, few and many counts, or a class for expanded clones, and some rows have none.

TRBV5-1,TRBJ2-1,.,.,CASKEQGGNEQFF,TGCGCCAGCAAGGAACAGGGTGGGAATGAGCAGTTCTTC
TRBV9,TRBJ1-6,.,.,CASSVDWGDNSPLHF,TGTGCCAGCAGCGTAGATTGGGGGGATAATTCGCCCCTCCACTTT
TRBV7-9,TRBJ2-1,.,.,CASSLSGGEQFF,TGTGCCAGCAGCTTATCCGGCGGTGAGCAGTTCTTC
TRBV30,TRBJ2-1,few,TRBD2,CAWNWRGGGSFNEQFF,TGTGCCTGGAACTGGCGGGGGGGCGGGTCGTTTAATGAGCAGTTCTTC
TRBV19,TRBJ1-1,.,TRBD1,CASSISFGTANTEAFF,TGTGCCAGTAGTATCTCATTCGGGACAGCCAACACTGAAGCTTTCTTT
TRBV30,TRBJ1-6,.,.,CAWRNQGSPLHF,TGTGCCTGGAGAAACCAGGGTTCACCCCTCCACTTT
TRBV5-1,TRBJ2-2,.,TRBD2,CASSLASGYTGELFF,TGCGCCAGCAGCTTAGCTAGCGGATACACCGGGGAGCTGTTTTTT
TRBV18,TRBJ2-7,.,TRBD1,CASSPAGQATYEQYF,TGTGCCAGCTCACCCGCGGGACAGGCAACCTACGAGCAGTACTTC
TRBV4-1,TRBJ2-7,.,TRBD1,CASSQFLDRGNEQYF,TGCGCCAGCAGCCAATTCTTGGACAGGGGCAACGAGCAGTACTTC
TRBV5-1,TRBJ1-5,.,.,CASSLDLFPGDSQPQHF,TGCGCCAGCAGCTTGGATCTCTTCCCGGGCGACAGTCAGCCCCAGCATTTT
TRBV5-1,TRBJ1-2,once,.,CASSRGETYRDYGYTF,TGCGCCAGCAGCCGAGGGGAAACGTACAGGGACTATGGCTACACCTTC
TRBV2,TRBJ1-4,.,.,CASKTGLGEKLFF,TGTGCCAGCAAAACAGGGTTAGGCGAAAAACTGTTTTTT
TRBV7-2,TRBJ1-2,.,TRBD1,CASSPGTELGYTF,TGTGCCAGCAGCCCCGGGACAGAGCTCGGCTACACCTTC
TRBV28,TRBJ2-7,once,.,CASSGGDSYEQYF,TGTGCCAGCAGTGGAGGTGACTCCTACGAGCAGTACTTC
TRBV11-2,TRBJ2-7,.,.,CASSAWTESYEQYF,TGTGCCAGCAGCGCGTGGACAGAAAGTTACGAGCAGTACTTC
TRBV12-2,TRBJ1-1,.,.,CASRSLGLLNTEAFF,TGTGCAAGTCGCTCCTTGGGACTTCTGAACACTGAAGCTTTCTTT
TRBV19,TRBJ1-2,few,.,CASNQPRIGSYGYTF,TGTGCCAGTAATCAGCCGAGAATCGGGAGCTATGGCTACACCTTC
TRBV2,TRBJ1-2,.,.,CASPDMGTNYGYTF,TGTGCCAGCCCAGACATGGGGACAAACTATGGCTACACCTTC
TRBV4-2,TRBJ2-2,.,TRBD2,CASSPNRRLAGNTGELFF,TGTGCCAGCAGCCCAAATCGCCGACTAGCGGGAAACACCGGGGAGCTGTTTTTT
TRBV29-1,TRBJ2-7,once,TRBD1,CSARGTGLYEQYF,TGCAGCGCACGCGGGACAGGGTTGTACGAGCAGTACTTC
TRBV5-1,TRBJ2-1,.,.,CASSLRTENNEQFF,TGCGCCAGCAGCCTCCGGACAGAAAACAATGAGCAGTTCTTC
TRBV7-2,TRBJ2-7,.,.,CASSPLGSDEQYF,TGTGCCAGCAGCCCCCTGGGCAGTGACGAGCAGTACTTC
TRBV18,TRBJ1-3,few,.,CASSPRDGGLSGNTIYF,TGTGCCAGCTCACCGCGGGACGGCGGCCTCTCTGGAAACACCATATATTTT
TRBV10-2,TRBJ2-7,few,.,CASSELRVEGEQYF,TGCGCCAGCAGTGAGTTGAGGGTTGAGGGCGAGCAGTACTTC
TRBV6-1,TRBJ2-1,.,.,CASSPVAATYNEQFF,TGTGCCAGCAGCCCCGTGGCGGCCACCTACAATGAGCAGTTCTTC
TRBV15,TRBJ1-2,.,.,CATSREDSNYGYTF,TGTGCCACCAGCAGAGAGGACAGCAACTATGGCTACACCTTC
TRBV15,TRBJ2-2,.,TRBD1,CATKVLMGARQGATGELFF,TGTGCCACCAAGGTTCTCATGGGAGCTCGACAGGGGGCCACCGGGGAGCTGTTTTTT
TRBV7-9,TRBJ1-4,.,TRBD1,CASSLGQGAQANEKLFF,TGTGCCAGCAGCTTGGGGCAGGGGGCACAGGCTAATGAAAAACTGTTTTTT